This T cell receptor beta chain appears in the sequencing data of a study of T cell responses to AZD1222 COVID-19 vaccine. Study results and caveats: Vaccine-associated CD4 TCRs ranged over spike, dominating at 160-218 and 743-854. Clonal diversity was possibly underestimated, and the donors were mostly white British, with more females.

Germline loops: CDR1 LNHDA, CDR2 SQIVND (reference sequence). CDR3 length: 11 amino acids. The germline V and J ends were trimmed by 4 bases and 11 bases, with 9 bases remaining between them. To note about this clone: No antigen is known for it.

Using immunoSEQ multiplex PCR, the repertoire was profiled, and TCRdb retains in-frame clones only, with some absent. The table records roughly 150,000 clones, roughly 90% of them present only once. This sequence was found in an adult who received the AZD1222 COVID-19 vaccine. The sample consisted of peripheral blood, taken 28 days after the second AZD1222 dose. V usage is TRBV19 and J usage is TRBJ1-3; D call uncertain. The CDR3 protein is CASSNSAAIYF. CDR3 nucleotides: TGTGCCAGTAGTAACTCCGCGGCCATATATTTT.